These 10 T cell receptor beta chains were all obtained from the same sample, sequenced in a study of T cells after yellow fever vaccination. TCRdb used MiXCR to reprocess the 5' RACE reads, holding one entry per CDR3 protein. The data contain 500,000 to 650,000 distinct CDR3 sequences, roughly 17% of them seen just once; the ten biggest clones take up approximately 15%. Sequencing was performed on PBMCs, taken less than 6 days after the first yellow fever vaccination. All receptors derive from a man between 18 and 29 years old who received the YFV17D yellow fever vaccine.

This chain connects TRBV3-1 to TRBJ2-7; 8 nucleotides line up with TRBD2. This CDR3 is built from 16 residues. The germline V gene has CDR1 LGHDT and CDR2 YNNKEL (reference sequence). With V trimmed by 3 bases and J by 6 bases, 13 bases remained unmatched. The CDR3 protein is CASSHGSGGAISEQYF. CDR3 in DNA: TGTGCCAGCAGCCATGGGTCCGGGGGGGCCATTAGCGAGCAGTACTTC.

The chain links TRBV20-1 to TRBJ2-7; 7 nucleotides match TRBD1. CDR1 is DFQATT, CDR2 SNEGSKA, per germline (reference sequence). CDR3 length equals 13 residues. V trimming: 2 bases; J trimming: 2 bases; junction bases outside the gene matches: 3. The CDR3 here is CSARSGGAYEQYF. In DNA form, the CDR3 reads TGCAGTGCTAGATCAGGGGGTGCCTACGAGCAGTACTTC.

The genes are TRBV21-1 and TRBJ1-5. TRBV21-1 is a known pseudogene. The CDR3 sequence is 17 residues long. CDR3: CASSKEGGWVSNQPQHF. CDR3 nucleotides: TGTGCCAGCAGCAAAGAGGGTGGTTGGGTTAGCAATCAGCCCCAGCATTTT.

This clonotype was found a few times. The chain carries TRBV29-1 and TRBJ1-3; no clear D gene. The CDR3 extends over 12 amino acids. The V and J ends lost 3 bases and 0 bases respectively, with 3 bases between them. Per the germline V gene, CDR1 is SQVTM and CDR2 is ANQGSEA. This CDR3 reads CSVENSGNTIYF. CDR3 DNA sequence: TGCAGCGTTGAGAACTCTGGAAACACCATATATTTT.

The rearrangement uses TRBV5-4 and TRBJ2-7, with 8 bases lining up with TRBD2. Germline CDR1 and CDR2: SGHNT and YYREEE (reference sequence). The CDR3 is 15 residues long. J gave up 2 bases and V 3 bases, and 7 bases lay outside the gene matches. This CDR3 reads CASSSERGLAYEQYF. CDR3 DNA: TGTGCCAGCAGCTCGGAGCGGGGGCTCGCCTACGAGCAGTACTTC. Full variable domain (outside the CDR3, taken from reference TRBV5-4 and TRBJ2-7): ETGVTQSPTHLIKTRGQQVTLRCSSQSGHNTVSWYQQALGQGPQFIFQYYREEENGRGNFPPRFSGLQFPNYSSELNVNALELDDSALYLCASSSERGLAYEQYFGPGTRLTVT.

This clonotype was counted only a few times. The V gene is TRBV27, the J gene TRBJ1-1; unclear D gene. V gave up 3 bases and J gave up 1 base, with 9 bases separating them. Germline V lookup: CDR1 MNHEY, CDR2 SMNVEV (reference sequence). This CDR3 has 14 residues. The CDR3, as DNA: TGTGCCAGCAGTTTTAAAGGAGCGAACACTGAAGCTTTCTTT. It specifies CASSFKGANTEAFF.

The rearrangement joins TRBV10-2 to TRBJ2-1; 9 bases map to TRBD1. Germline V gene sequence: CDR1 WSHSY, CDR2 SAAADI. The CDR3 totals 16 residues. V trimming: 0 bases; J trimming: 5 bases; junction bases outside the gene matches: 5. The CDR3 loop reads CASSESLGTGHNEQFF. CDR3 sequence (DNA): TGCGCCAGCAGTGAGTCGTTAGGGACAGGGCACAATGAGCAGTTCTTC.

This clonotype showed up many times. The V call is TRBV6-4, the J call TRBJ2-3; TRBD2 matches at 8 bases. V gave up 2 bases and J gave up 6 bases; unmatched junction bases: 7. This CDR3 comprises 15 residues. Germline lookup yields CDR1 MRHNA and CDR2 SNTAGT. Here the CDR3 DNA reads TGTGCCAGCAGTGACGGTCCAGCGGGGGCGGATACGCAGTATTTT. The encoded protein is CASSDGPAGADTQYF.

A few counts support this clonotype. The V gene is TRBV15, the J gene TRBJ2-1; D not resolved. The V gene's germline CDR1 is LNHNV and CDR2 YYDKDF (reference sequence). The CDR3 extends over 16 amino acids. V shed 1 base and J shed 0 bases, with 10 bases lying between them. The CDR3: CATSRGTDNSYNEQFF. The CDR3 DNA reads as TGTGCCACCAGCAGAGGAACGGATAACTCCTACAATGAGCAGTTCTTC.

The V gene is TRBV6-1, the J gene TRBJ1-1; tentatively, D is TRBD1 (5 bases). The germline V and J ends were trimmed by 0 bases and 2 bases, with 13 bases remaining between them. Germline CDR1 is MNHNS and CDR2 is SASEGT. The CDR3 is 16 amino acids. The CDR3 bases are TGTGCCAGCAGTGAAGCCCGACAGAGTATAAACACTGAAGCTTTCTTT. This sequence encodes CASSEARQSINTEAFF.